The entry below gives a single TCR beta chain sequence along with its context. What this receptor recognizes is not known. No base quality values were provided; no much bigger clone lies one nucleotide off. Explained via the paper, the treatment or condition label denotes: in vitro stimulation with specific CMV peptide epitopes to enrich CMV-specific T cells. The data were obtained in a study of T cell repertoires in cytomegalovirus infection (dated by TCRdb to between 2018 and 2020). For context, the study as a whole: The peptide stimulations were aimed at well-studied HLA-B-restricted epitopes as well as recently identified HLA-C-restricted CMV epitopes, whose presentation resists viral immunomodulation. Donor HLA type was relevant to the analysis, because carriage of CMV infection together with the matching HLA type was indicated by public TCR beta signatures.

The instrument was an Illumina HiSeq 1500. TCRdb ran its own pipeline on the public reads, namely fastp trimming at Q25 and MiXCR clone calling, and kept in-frame beta chains. Every entry covers one CDR3 protein and lists the most common genes and DNA from its rows. The sample table shows about half a million distinct CDR3 sequences, and 42% are seen once. Roughly two fifths of the sample belongs to the ten largest clones. What the research found in general, with its limitations: In the ex vivo response, HLA-C-restricted CMV-specific TCR beta clonotypes were dominant, and in two of eight donors the single most frequent clonotype came from this HLA-C-restricted group. In both this cohort and an independent cohort of 352 donors, the cumulative frequency of public TCR beta family members distinguished carriers of CMV infection plus the relevant HLA type.

Sequences were derived from cultured PBMCs, sampled from culture after CMV antigen stimulation. This receptor was taken from a human donor in good health (CMV status not recorded). Some clones in this sample may be carry-over from other donors' samples.

The CDR3 amino acid sequence is: CASKKTVSDTQYF. In nucleotides, the sequence is TGTGCCAGCAAAAAGACAGTGTCTGATACGCAGTATTTT. Recombination connected TRBV27 to TRBJ2-3; 5 matching bases give a weak D call of TRBD1. Trimming costs V 7 bases and J 6 bases, and their ends lie 14 bases apart. From the cysteine up to the phenylalanine, the CDR3 has a length of 13 residues. Of all the DNA, just the CDR3 is kept, 39 bases in frame from base 1. CDR1 and CDR2, looked up from the germline V gene (reference sequence), are MNHEY and SMNVEV.